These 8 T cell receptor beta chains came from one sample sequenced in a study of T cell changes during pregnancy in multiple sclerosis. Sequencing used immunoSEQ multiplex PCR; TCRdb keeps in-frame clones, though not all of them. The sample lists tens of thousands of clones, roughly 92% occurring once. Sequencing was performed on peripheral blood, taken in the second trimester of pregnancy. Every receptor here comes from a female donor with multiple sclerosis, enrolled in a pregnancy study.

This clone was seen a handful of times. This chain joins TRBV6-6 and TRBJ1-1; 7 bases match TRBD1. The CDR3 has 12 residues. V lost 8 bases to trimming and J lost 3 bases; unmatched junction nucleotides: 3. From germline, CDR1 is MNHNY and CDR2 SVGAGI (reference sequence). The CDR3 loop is CASRTGDTEAFF. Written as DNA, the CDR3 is TGTGCCAGCCGAACAGGGGACACTGAAGCTTTCTTT.

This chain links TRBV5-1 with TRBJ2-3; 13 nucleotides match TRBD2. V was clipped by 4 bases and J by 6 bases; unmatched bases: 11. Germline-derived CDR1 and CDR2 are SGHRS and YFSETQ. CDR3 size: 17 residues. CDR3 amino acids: CASSTSTSGRFGDTQYF. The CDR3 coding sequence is TGCGCCAGCAGCACCTCGACTAGCGGGAGGTTTGGGGATACGCAGTATTTT.

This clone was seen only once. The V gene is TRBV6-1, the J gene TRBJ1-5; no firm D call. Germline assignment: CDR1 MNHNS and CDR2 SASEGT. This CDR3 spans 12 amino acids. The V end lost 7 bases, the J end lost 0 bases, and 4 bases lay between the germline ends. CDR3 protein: CASTLSNQPQHF. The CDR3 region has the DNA TGTGCCAGCACCCTTAGCAATCAGCCCCAGCATTTT.

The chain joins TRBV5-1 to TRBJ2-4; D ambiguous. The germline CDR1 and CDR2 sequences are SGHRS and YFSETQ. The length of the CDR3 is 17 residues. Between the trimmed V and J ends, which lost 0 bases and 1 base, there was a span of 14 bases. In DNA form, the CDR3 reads TGCGCCAGCAGCTTGGGGCAGTCAATGTGGGCCAAAAACATTCAGTACTTC. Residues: CASSLGQSMWAKNIQYF.

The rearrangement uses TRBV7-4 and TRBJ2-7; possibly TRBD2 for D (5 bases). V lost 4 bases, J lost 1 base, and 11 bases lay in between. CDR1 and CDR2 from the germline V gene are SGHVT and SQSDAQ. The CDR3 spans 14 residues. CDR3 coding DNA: TGTGCCAGCAGCTGGGAGATGTTATCCTACGAGCAGTACTTC. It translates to CASSWEMLSYEQYF.

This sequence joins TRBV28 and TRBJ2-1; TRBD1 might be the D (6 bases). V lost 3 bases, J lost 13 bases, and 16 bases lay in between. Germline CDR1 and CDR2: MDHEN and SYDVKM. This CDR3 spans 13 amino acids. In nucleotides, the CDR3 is TGTGCCAGCAGTTTCTCGTGGGACAAAGTTCAGTTCTTC. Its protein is CASSFSWDKVQFF. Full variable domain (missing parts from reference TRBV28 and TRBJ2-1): DVKVTQSSRYLVKRTGEKVFLECVQDMDHENMFWYRQDPGLGLRLIYFSYDVKMKEKGDIPEGYSVSREKKERFSLILESASTNQTSMYLCASSFSWDKVQFFGPGTRLTVL.

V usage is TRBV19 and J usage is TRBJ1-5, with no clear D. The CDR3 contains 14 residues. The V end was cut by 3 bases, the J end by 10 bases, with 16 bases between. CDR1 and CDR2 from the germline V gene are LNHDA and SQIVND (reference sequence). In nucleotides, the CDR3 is TGTGCCAGTAGTATTCGGCAGGCGATCAGCCCCCAGCATTTT. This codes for CASSIRQAISPQHF.

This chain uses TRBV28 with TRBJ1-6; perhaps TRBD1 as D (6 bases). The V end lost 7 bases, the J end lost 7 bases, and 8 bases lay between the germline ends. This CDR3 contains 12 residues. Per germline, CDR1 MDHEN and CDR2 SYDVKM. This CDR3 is CASTTGNSPLHF. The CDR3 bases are TGTGCCAGCACTACAGGGAATTCACCCCTCCACTTT.